This T cell receptor (beta chain) comes out of a study of sequential checkpoint blockade in melanoma. Study summary: After both sequences, patients received maintenance nivolumab. TCRβ was sequenced from DNA of approximately 91 pretreatment tumors. After nivolumab or ipilimumab alone, about two dozen patients had week-13 rebiopsies.

There are 13 residues in the CDR3. The V gene's germline CDR1 is LGHNT and CDR2 FRNRAP. Profiled with immunoSEQ multiplex PCR; TCRdb holds only in-frame clones, not every one. Among several thousand clones, 20% to 25% were seen once, and the ten largest hold more than 15%. Specified treatment: randomized to nivolumab then ipilimumab (arm A) or the reverse (arm B). None of the patients previously received DNA-damaging chemotherapy. A few counts support this clone. The chain employs TRBV12-5 and TRBJ1-3; D is uncertain. Sample: tumor tissue (inferred from file names), taken from a patient given nivolumab and ipilimumab in sequence. The receptor was isolated from a human patient with melanoma. Some clones in this sample may be carry-over from other donors' samples. CDR3 nucleotides: TGTGCCAGCACGGCCCCCTCTGGAAACACCATATATTTT. Encoded protein: CASTAPSGNTIYF.